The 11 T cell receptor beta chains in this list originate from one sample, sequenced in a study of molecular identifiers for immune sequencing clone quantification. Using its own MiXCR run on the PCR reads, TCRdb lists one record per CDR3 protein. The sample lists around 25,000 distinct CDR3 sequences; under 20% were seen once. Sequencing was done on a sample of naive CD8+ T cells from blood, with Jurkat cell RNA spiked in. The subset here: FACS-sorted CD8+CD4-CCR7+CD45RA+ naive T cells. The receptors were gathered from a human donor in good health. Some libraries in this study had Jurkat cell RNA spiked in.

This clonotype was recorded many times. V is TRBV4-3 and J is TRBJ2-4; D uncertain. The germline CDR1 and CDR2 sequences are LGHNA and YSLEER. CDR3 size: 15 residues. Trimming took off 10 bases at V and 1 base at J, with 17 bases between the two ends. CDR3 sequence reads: CATRVKVLAKNIQYF. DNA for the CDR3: TGCGCCACCCGAGTAAAGGTTTTGGCCAAAAACATTCAGTACTTC.

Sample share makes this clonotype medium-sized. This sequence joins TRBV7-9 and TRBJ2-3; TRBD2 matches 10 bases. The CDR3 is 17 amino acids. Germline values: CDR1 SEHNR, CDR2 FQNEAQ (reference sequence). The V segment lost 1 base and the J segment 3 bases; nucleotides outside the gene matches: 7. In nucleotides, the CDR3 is TGTGCCAGCAGCTTAGAAGAAACTAGCGGGGCTACAGATACGCAGTATTTT. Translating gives CASSLEETSGATDTQYF. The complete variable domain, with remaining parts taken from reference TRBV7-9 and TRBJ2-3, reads DTGVSQNPRHKITKRGQNVTFRCDPISEHNRLYWYRQTLGQGPEFLTYFQNEAQLEKSRLLSDRFSAERPKGSFSTLEIQRTEQGDSAMYLCASSLEETSGATDTQYFGPGTRLTVL.

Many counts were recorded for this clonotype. The CDR3 protein is CASSFIHSTDTQYF. The CDR3 DNA reads as TGTGCCAGCAGTTTTATCCATAGCACAGATACGCAGTATTTT. This sequence joins TRBV27 and TRBJ2-3; D remains ambiguous. The CDR3 runs to 14 residues. Trimming cost V 3 bases and J 0 bases, with 7 bases left between them. CDR1 is MNHEY and CDR2 is SMNVEV in the germline V gene (reference sequence).

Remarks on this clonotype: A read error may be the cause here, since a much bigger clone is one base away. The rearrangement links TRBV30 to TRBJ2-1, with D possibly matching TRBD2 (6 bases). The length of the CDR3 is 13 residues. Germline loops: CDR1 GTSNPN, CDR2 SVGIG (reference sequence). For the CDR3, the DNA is TGTGCCTGGAAAGGGAGGAGCGACAATGAGCAGCTCTTC. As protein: CAWKGRSDNEQLF.

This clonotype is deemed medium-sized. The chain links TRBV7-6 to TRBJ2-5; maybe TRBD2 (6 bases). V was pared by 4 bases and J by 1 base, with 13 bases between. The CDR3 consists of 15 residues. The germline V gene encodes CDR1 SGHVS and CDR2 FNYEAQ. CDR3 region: CASSSRLGAQETQYF. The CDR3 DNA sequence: TGTGCCAGCAGCTCCCGACTAGGGGCCCAAGAGACCCAGTACTTC.

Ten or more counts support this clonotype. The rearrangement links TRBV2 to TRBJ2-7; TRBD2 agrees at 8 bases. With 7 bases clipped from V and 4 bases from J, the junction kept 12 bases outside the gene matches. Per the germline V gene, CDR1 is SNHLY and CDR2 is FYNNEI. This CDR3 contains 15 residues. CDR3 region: CASTPLREGQYEQYF. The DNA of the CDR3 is TGTGCCAGCACTCCCCTCCGGGAGGGCCAGTACGAGCAGTACTTC.

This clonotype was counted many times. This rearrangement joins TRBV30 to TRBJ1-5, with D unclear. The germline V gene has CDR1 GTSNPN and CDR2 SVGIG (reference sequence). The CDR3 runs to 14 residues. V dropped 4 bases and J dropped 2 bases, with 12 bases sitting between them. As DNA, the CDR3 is TGTGCCTGGAACGTAGGTCTGGGCAATCAGCCCCAGCATTTT. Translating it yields CAWNVGLGNQPQHF.

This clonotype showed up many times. The CDR3 region has the DNA TGTGCCTGGAGTGTCGGAGCGGGAGGAGCAGATACGCAGTATTTT. Protein sequence: CAWSVGAGGADTQYF. The chain employs TRBV30 and TRBJ2-3; 9 positions match TRBD2. CDR1 GTSNPN and CDR2 SVGIG come from the germline V gene (reference sequence). Trimming cost V 0 bases and J 4 bases; bases outside gene matches: 5. The CDR3 consists of 15 residues.

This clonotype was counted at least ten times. CDR3 sequence: CASFGTGLNEQYF. The CDR3 DNA sequence: TGTGCCAGTTTCGGGACAGGGTTGAACGAGCAGTACTTC. The chain employs TRBV7-9 and TRBJ2-7, with TRBD1 matching over 9 bases. Trimming at V came to 9 bases and at J to 5 bases, leaving 8 bases not matched to a gene. Germline CDR1 SEHNR, CDR2 FQNEAQ (reference sequence). This CDR3 spans 13 amino acids.

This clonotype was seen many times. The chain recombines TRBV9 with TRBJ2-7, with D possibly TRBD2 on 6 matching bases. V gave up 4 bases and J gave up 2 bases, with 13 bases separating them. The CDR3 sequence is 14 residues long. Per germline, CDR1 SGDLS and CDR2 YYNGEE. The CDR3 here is CASSPGTYAYEQYF. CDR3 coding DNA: TGTGCCAGCAGCCCCGGGACTTACGCCTACGAGCAGTACTTC.

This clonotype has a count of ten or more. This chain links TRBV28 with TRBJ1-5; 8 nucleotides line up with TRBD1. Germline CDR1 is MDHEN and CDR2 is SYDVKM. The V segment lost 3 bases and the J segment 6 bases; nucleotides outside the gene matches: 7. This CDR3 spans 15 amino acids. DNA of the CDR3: TGTGCCAGCAGTTTCGGACAGGGCTCTTCTCAGCCCCAGCATTTT. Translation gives CASSFGQGSSQPQHF.